The 20 T cell receptor beta chains in this list originate from one sample, sequenced in a study of OX40 agonist ivuxolimab in advanced cancers. TCRdb's copy holds only in-frame clones and misses some; the assay was immunoSEQ multiplex PCR. The top ten hold 13% to 15% of the sample, which has over 45,000 clones, 70% to 90% seen once. The sample consisted of CD4+ or CD8+ T cells sorted from blood, taken in a trial of the OX40 agonist ivuxolimab. The receptors here all came from an adult with an advanced solid tumor such as melanoma, head and neck, liver or kidney cancer.

V gene TRBV28 combines with J gene TRBJ1-5, with TRBD1 identical over 7 bases. V lost 3 bases to trimming and J lost 4 bases; unmatched junction nucleotides: 9. Germline-derived CDR1 and CDR2 are MDHEN and SYDVKM. The CDR3 extends over 16 amino acids. This chain's CDR3 is CASSFIQGTQNQPQHF. The CDR3 coding sequence is TGTGCCAGCAGTTTTATACAGGGGACGCAAAATCAGCCCCAGCATTTT.

The chain has TRBV7-2 and TRBJ1-5; no clear D. The germline gives CDR1 SGHTA, CDR2 FQGNSA. The V end lost 4 bases, the J end lost 3 bases, and 7 bases lay between the germline ends. The CDR3 runs 13 residues. The CDR3 DNA follows: TGTGCCAGCAGCTACGGATTCAATCAGCCCCAGCATTTT. Protein: CASSYGFNQPQHF.

The chain combines TRBV6-5 with TRBJ2-1; the match to TRBD1 covers 9 bases. The V gene end was trimmed by 6 bases and the J gene end by 3 bases; junction bases not matched to a gene: 3. The CDR3 totals 14 residues. Germline values: CDR1 MNHEY, CDR2 SVGAGI. The CDR3 sequence is CASRGQGLYNEQFF. As DNA, the CDR3 is TGTGCCAGCAGAGGACAGGGGCTCTACAATGAGCAGTTCTTC.

The chain employs TRBV4-1 and TRBJ2-1; D is possibly TRBD1 (5 bases). This CDR3 comprises 13 residues. With 4 bases removed from V and 4 bases from J, the gap between germline ends came to 8 bases. Germline CDR1 reads MGHRA; CDR2 reads YSYEKL. CDR3 amino acids: CASSRGRYNEQFF. The CDR3 DNA sequence: TGCGCCAGCAGCCGGGGCAGATACAATGAGCAGTTCTTC.

The CDR3 sequence is CASSYSSQNTEAFF. CDR3 nucleotides: TGTGCCAGCAGTTACTCGAGTCAGAACACTGAAGCTTTCTTT. This chain uses TRBV6-6 with TRBJ1-1, with D unclear. CDR3 length: 14 amino acids. V lost 0 bases and J 1 base, leaving 6 bases between the germline ends. The germline gives CDR1 MNHNY, CDR2 SVGAGI (reference sequence).

This chain connects TRBV6-6 to TRBJ2-1; D is tentatively TRBD1 or TRBD2 (7 bases each). With 8 bases removed from V and 5 bases from J, the gap between germline ends came to 22 bases. The CDR3 contains 16 residues. Germline CDR1 is MNHNY and CDR2 is SVGAGI (reference sequence). The CDR3 DNA follows: TGTGCCAGCCAACGACGTGGCAGGGGGGGAAACAATGAGCAGTTCTTC. Translated, it gives CASQRRGRGGNNEQFF.

This clone occurred a few times. The chain combines TRBV6-6 with TRBJ1-1; D remains unclear. With 5 bases removed from V and 7 bases from J, the gap between germline ends came to 5 bases. The V gene's germline CDR1 is MNHNY and CDR2 SVGAGI (reference sequence). The length of the CDR3 is 10 residues. The CDR3: CASSAHEAFF. The CDR3 DNA reads TGTGCCAGCAGTGCCCATGAAGCTTTCTTT.

The chain uses TRBV5-4 and TRBJ2-7, with D maybe TRBD2 (6 bases). Between the trimmed V and J ends, which lost 4 bases and 5 bases, there was a span of 13 bases. This CDR3 comprises 13 residues. Germline lookup yields CDR1 SGHNT and CDR2 YYREEE (reference sequence). DNA for the CDR3: TGTGCCAGCAGCGCGCAGGGAGGCGACGAGCAGTACTTC. This translates into CASSAQGGDEQYF.

The chain joins TRBV6-1 to TRBJ2-1, with 7 bases that match TRBD2. The J segment lost 8 bases and the V segment lost 7 bases, leaving 11 bases of the junction unmatched. CDR3 length: 14 amino acids. In germline, CDR1 is MNHNS, CDR2 SASEGT. CDR3 in amino acids: CASISGPYVDEQFF. CDR3 nucleotide sequence: TGTGCCAGCATTAGCGGGCCCTACGTCGATGAGCAGTTCTTC.

The V call is TRBV6-5, the J call TRBJ2-7; 9 bases match TRBD1. Germline CDR1 is MNHEY and CDR2 is SVGAGI. V shed 5 bases, J shed 4 bases, and the junction held 6 bases outside the gene matches. The CDR3 is 14 residues long. CDR3 loop: CASSLGTGKYEQYF. As DNA, the CDR3 is TGTGCCAGCAGTCTGGGGACAGGGAAGTACGAGCAGTACTTC.

The chain combines TRBV7-8 with TRBJ1-5; 9 nucleotides line up with TRBD1. Looked up from germline, CDR1 is SGHVS and CDR2 is FQNEAQ. Unmatched junction bases numbered 3, after V lost 5 bases and J lost 7 bases. The CDR3 is 13 residues long. CDR3 protein: CASSGDRAQPQHF. The CDR3 DNA sequence: TGTGCCAGCAGCGGGGACAGGGCGCAGCCCCAGCATTTT.

The chain has TRBV28 and TRBJ2-2, with D perhaps matching TRBD1 (5 bases). CDR1 MDHEN and CDR2 SYDVKM come from the germline V gene. There are 12 residues in the CDR3. V was shortened by 9 bases and J by 1 base, with 6 bases between the two germline ends. CDR3: CASQGNTGELFF. The CDR3 DNA is TGTGCCAGTCAGGGGAACACCGGGGAGCTGTTTTTT.

The V and J genes are TRBV6-6 and TRBJ2-1; 8 bases match TRBD2. This CDR3 spans 15 amino acids. From germline, CDR1 is MNHNY and CDR2 SVGAGI (reference sequence). V lost 5 bases, J lost 9 bases, and 12 bases stayed unmatched. CDR3 in amino acids: CASSEAAGGSSEQFF. The CDR3 DNA is TGTGCCAGCAGTGAGGCGGCGGGAGGCTCAAGTGAGCAGTTCTTC.

The CDR3 region is CASSQYRLNGNQPQHF. The DNA for the CDR3 is TGTGCCAGTTCGCAGTATCGGTTGAATGGCAATCAGCCCCAGCATTTT. The rearrangement links TRBV19 to TRBJ1-5; no clear D. The CDR3 is 16 amino acids. Trimming stripped 8 bases from V and 2 bases from J, with 19 bases between. The V gene's germline CDR1 is LNHDA and CDR2 SQIVND (reference sequence).

The J gene is TRBJ1-1, the V gene TRBV21-1; no check of the table's D call, TRBD1, against the DNA was made. TRBV21-1 is termed a pseudogene. The CDR3 spans 15 residues. CDR3 region: CASSKGTGENTEAFF. In nucleotides, the CDR3 is TGTGCCAGCAGCAAAGGTACAGGGGAGAACACTGAAGCTTTCTTT.

The rearrangement joins TRBV6-5 to TRBJ2-7; D may be TRBD1 (6 bases). Between the trimmed V and J ends, which lost 5 bases and 9 bases, there was a span of 11 bases. CDR1 is MNHEY and CDR2 is SVGAGI in the germline V gene. The CDR3 runs 11 residues. This CDR3 reads CASSRDIGQYF. CDR3 in DNA: TGTGCCAGCAGTAGGGACATTGGGCAGTACTTC.

Here the CDR3 reads CASSSLALNTGELFF. CDR3 nucleotides: TGTGCCAGCAGTTCGCTAGCGCTGAACACCGGGGAGCTGTTTTTT. The chain joins TRBV2 to TRBJ2-2, with D possibly matching TRBD2 (6 bases). Trimming removed 5 bases at V and 1 base at J, with 11 bases between. Germline assignment: CDR1 SNHLY and CDR2 FYNNEI. This CDR3 has 15 residues.

This chain joins TRBV14 and TRBJ1-2; 8 positions match TRBD1. CDR3 length equals 14 residues. CDR1 and CDR2 (germline): SGHDN, FVKESK. The V and J ends lost 4 bases and 8 bases, in that order; junction bases with no gene match: 9. The CDR3 sequence is CASSRTGRNYGYTF. The CDR3 DNA reads TGTGCCAGCAGCCGGACAGGGCGCAATTACGGCTACACCTTC.

The chain has TRBV6-1 and TRBJ1-1, with 7 positions matching TRBD1. Germline V gives CDR1 MNHNS, CDR2 SASEGT. J was trimmed by 0 bases and V by 0 bases; bases with no gene match: 10. CDR3 length equals 18 residues. CDR3 bases: TGTGCCAGCAGTGAAGCCCACAGGGGTGGGGGGATGAACACTGAAGCTTTCTTT. Residues: CASSEAHRGGGMNTEAFF.

The chain recombines TRBV18 with TRBJ2-1, with D uncertain. This CDR3 has 13 amino acids. Germline CDR1 is KGHSH and CDR2 is LQKENI. V lost 3 bases, J lost 7 bases, and 10 bases lay in between. The CDR3 DNA is TGTGCCAGCTCACCGGATATTTTAAATGAGCAGTTCTTC. Protein sequence: CASSPDILNEQFF.